A selection of T cell receptor beta chains follows, all from one sample in a study of cytomegalovirus exposure and HLA in healthy donors. Only in-frame clones appear in the TCRdb table, and some are missing; sequencing was by immunoSEQ multiplex PCR. The sample lists approximately 70,000 clones, just over 75% occurring once. Sequencing used PBMCs. The receptors were sampled from a man aged 45-65 years in good health and CMV-seronegative. The CDR3 runs from the conserved cysteine through the conserved F or W. The D gene is left open where the match is weak. Not every row has a clone size; where given, it reads once, few, many or a size class.

V	size	D	J	DNA	CDR3
TRBV5-1	NA	TRBD1	TRBJ1-2	TGCGCCAGCAGCTTGGGCGACAGGGCCTATGGCTACACCTTC	CASSLGDRAYGYTF
TRBV30	NA	NA	TRBJ1-5	TGTGCCTGGAGTGTAGTGGGGGCCGGCAATCAGCCCCAGCATTTT	CAWSVVGAGNQPQHF
TRBV11-2	NA	NA	TRBJ2-6	TGTGCCAGCAGCTTATTTATCTCTGGGGCCAACGTCCTGACTTTC	CASSLFISGANVLTF
TRBV18	NA	NA	TRBJ1-1	TGTGCCAGCTCACCACCGTCTTACGGAGAAAACACTGAAGCTTTCTTT	CASSPPSYGENTEAFF
TRBV2	NA	NA	TRBJ1-5	TGTGCCAGCAACCCTACAGAGGGTCAGCCCCAGCATTTT	CASNPTEGQPQHF
TRBV6-5	NA	TRBD1	TRBJ2-2	TGTGCCAGCAGACAGGACAGGGGGCTTCTCGGGGAGCTGTTTTTT	CASRQDRGLLGELFF
TRBV5-6	once	TRBD1	TRBJ1-5	TGTGCCAGCAGCCTGGGACAGGTCAATCAGCCCCAGCATTTT	CASSLGQVNQPQHF
TRBV5-1	NA	NA	TRBJ2-7	TGCGCCAGCAGCTTGAATGATGTTGGAAGCGACGAGCAGTACTTC	CASSLNDVGSDEQYF
TRBV18	once	NA	TRBJ1-4	TGTGCCAGCTCACCACCCCCAGGGGAAAAACTGTTTTTT	CASSPPPGEKLFF
TRBV7-8	NA	TRBD1	TRBJ1-5	TGTGCCAGCAGCTTAAACAGGGGGAATCAGCCCCAGCATTTT	CASSLNRGNQPQHF
TRBV2	NA	NA	TRBJ1-3	TGTGCCAGCAGTTCGGGGGGCTCTGGAAACACCATATATTTT	CASSSGGSGNTIYF
TRBV4-3	NA	TRBD2	TRBJ2-3	TGCGCCAGCAGCCAAGATGGGACTAGGACGCATACGCAGTATTTT	CASSQDGTRTHTQYF
TRBV20-1	NA	NA	TRBJ2-1	TGCAGTGCTAGCTATGAGCAGTTCTTC	CSASYEQFF
TRBV5-1	NA	TRBD1	TRBJ1-1	TGCGCCAGCAGCCCAGGGGGTACTGAAGCTTTCTTT	CASSPGGTEAFF
TRBV27	NA	NA	TRBJ2-7	TGTGCCAGCAGTTTAAGGCCTAGTTGGTACGAGCAGTACTTC	CASSLRPSWYEQYF
TRBV2	NA	NA	TRBJ1-2	TGTGCCAGCAGTGAAGGTCAGGGGTTTGGCTACACCTTC	CASSEGQGFGYTF
TRBV11-2	NA	NA	TRBJ1-6	TGTGCCAGCAGCCTTACCACAAACGAGGCCCTCCACTTT	CASSLTTNEALHF
TRBV28	few	TRBD2	TRBJ2-7	TGTGCCAGCAGTGCCCCCGTGGCGGGAGGGATTGAGCAGTACTTC	CASSAPVAGGIEQYF
TRBV15	NA	NA	TRBJ1-4	TGTGCCACCAGCAGTGGGGGGGCAGCCGCTAATGAAAAACTGTTTTTT	CATSSGGAAANEKLFF
TRBV5-1	NA	NA	TRBJ1-3	TGCGCCAGCAGCGAACAGGGAGTAGGTGGAAACACCATATATTTT	CASSEQGVGGNTIYF
TRBV7-9	NA	NA	TRBJ2-2	TGTGCCAGCAGCTTAGCGTCGGCCCGGGGGACCGGGGAGCTGTTTTTT	CASSLASARGTGELFF
TRBV25-1	NA	NA	TRBJ1-1	TGTGCCAGCAGTAATCAGGGTTCGGCCACTGAAGCTTTCTTT	CASSNQGSATEAFF
TRBV25-1	NA	NA	TRBJ2-5	TGTGCCAGCAGTGGTCAGCAAGAGACCCAGTACTTC	CASSGQQETQYF
TRBV5-1	NA	TRBD1	TRBJ1-1	TGCGCCAGCAGCTTGGATGGACAGGGGAACACTGAAGCTTTCTTT	CASSLDGQGNTEAFF
TRBV6-6	NA	NA	TRBJ2-2	TGTGCCAGCGGGAAAGGGGGTACCGGGGAGCTGTTTTTT	CASGKGGTGELFF
TRBV18	NA	NA	TRBJ2-4	TGTGCCAGCTCAGGCCCGGGCGGGGCTTGGGACATTCAGTACTTC	CASSGPGGAWDIQYF
TRBV6-5	NA	NA	TRBJ2-2	TGTGCCAGCAGTTACGCAGGAGGATTCGGCACCGGGGAGCTGTTTTTT	CASSYAGGFGTGELFF